Here is one TCR beta chain with its context. The CDR3 has 12 residues. V was shortened by 4 bases and J by 11 bases, with 12 bases between the two germline ends. From germline, CDR1 is SGHNT and CDR2 YENEEA. Original handling: Quantification of nucleated cells was approximated via reference gene primer amplification. Repertoires were generated with immunoSEQ multiplex PCR, while TCRdb's copy carries only in-frame clones and drops some. V and J calls and clone size are those listed in that table; D and trimming were worked out from the DNA. The top ten clones hold nearly 10% of a sample with roughly 59,000 clones, 70% to 80% of them seen once. The data belong to a study of blood T cell repertoires in COVID-19. Study context: Collection of acute and convalescent COVID-19 samples took place in the United States, Italy and Spain. Sample material is recorded as cDNA or gDNA derived from T cells, B-cell-depleted T cells, or PBMCs.

The sequenced material came from peripheral blood. The TCR originated in a human donor in a cohort sampled during active COVID-19. V and J are TRBV11-3 and TRBJ2-1, with a tentative D call TRBD2 (5 bases). For the CDR3, the DNA is TGTGCCAGCAGCTCAAGGGAGATGAAGCAGTTCTTC. Its translation: CASSSREMKQFF.